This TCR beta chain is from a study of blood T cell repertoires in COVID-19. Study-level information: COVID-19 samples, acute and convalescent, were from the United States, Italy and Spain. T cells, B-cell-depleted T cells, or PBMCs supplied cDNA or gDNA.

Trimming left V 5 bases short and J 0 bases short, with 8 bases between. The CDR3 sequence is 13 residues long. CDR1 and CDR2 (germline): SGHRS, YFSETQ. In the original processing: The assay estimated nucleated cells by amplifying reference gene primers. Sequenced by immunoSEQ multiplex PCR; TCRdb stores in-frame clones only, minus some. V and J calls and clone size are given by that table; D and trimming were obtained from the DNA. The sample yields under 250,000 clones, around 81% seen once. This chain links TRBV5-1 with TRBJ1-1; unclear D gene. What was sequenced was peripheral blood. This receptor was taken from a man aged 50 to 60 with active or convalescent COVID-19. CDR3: CASREGMNTEAFF. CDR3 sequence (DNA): TGCGCCAGCAGAGAGGGCATGAACACTGAAGCTTTCTTT. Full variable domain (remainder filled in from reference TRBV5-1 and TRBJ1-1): KAGVTQTPRYLIKTRGQQVTLSCSPISGHRSVSWYQQTPGQGLQFLFEYFSETQRNKGNFPGRFSGRQFSNSRSEMNVSTLELGDSALYLCASREGMNTEAFFGQGTRLTVV.